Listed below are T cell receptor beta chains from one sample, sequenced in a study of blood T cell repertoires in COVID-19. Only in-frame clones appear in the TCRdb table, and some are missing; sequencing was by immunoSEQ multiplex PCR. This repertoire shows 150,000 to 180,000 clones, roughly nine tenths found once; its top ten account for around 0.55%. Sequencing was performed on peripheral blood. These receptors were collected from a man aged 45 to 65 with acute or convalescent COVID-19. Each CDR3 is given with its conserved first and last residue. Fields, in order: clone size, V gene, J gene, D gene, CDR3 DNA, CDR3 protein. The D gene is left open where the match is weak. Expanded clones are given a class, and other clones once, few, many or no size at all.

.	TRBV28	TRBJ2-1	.	TGTGCCAGCAGTTCCCATGGGGACTCATACAATGAGCAGTTCTTC	CASSSHGDSYNEQFF
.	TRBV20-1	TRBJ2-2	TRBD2	TGCAGTGCTAGTAGCGGGGTGACCGGGGAGCTGTTTTTT	CSASSGVTGELFF
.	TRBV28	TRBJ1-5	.	TGTGCCAGCGTTTACGGGAATCAGCCCCAGCATTTT	CASVYGNQPQHF
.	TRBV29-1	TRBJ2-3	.	TGCAGCGGAGGGGGGGCCCTGAGTGATACGCAGTATTTT	CSGGGALSDTQYF
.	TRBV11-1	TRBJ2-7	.	TGTGCCAGCAGCTTAGGGGGAGTTGGAGGACTCGAGCAGTACTTC	CASSLGGVGGLEQYF
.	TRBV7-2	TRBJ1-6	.	TGTGCCAGCAGCTTAGGCAGGGATAAACCCCTCCACTTT	CASSLGRDKPLHF
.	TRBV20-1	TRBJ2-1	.	TGCAGTGCTGGTCGTACGGATGAGCAGTTCTTC	CSAGRTDEQFF
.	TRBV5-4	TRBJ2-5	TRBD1	TGTGCCAGCAGCCCCGGGACAGTGGAGACCCAGTACTTC	CASSPGTVETQYF
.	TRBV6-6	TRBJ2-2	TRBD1	TGTGCCAGCAGTCTCCTCGGGACAGGGGCGAACACCGGGGAGCTGTTTTTT	CASSLLGTGANTGELFF
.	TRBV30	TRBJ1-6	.	TGTGCCTGGAGTGTTGGCAGGGGACCGAATTCACCCCTCCACTTT	CAWSVGRGPNSPLHF
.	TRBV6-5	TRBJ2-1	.	TGTGCCAGCAGCCACAAAGGGGCCCACAATGAGCAGTTCTTC	CASSHKGAHNEQFF
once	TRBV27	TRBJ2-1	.	TGTGCCAGCAGTTTAATCGGGAGACTTTTCTCCTACAATGAGCAGTTCTTC	CASSLIGRLFSYNEQFF
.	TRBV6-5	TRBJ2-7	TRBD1	TGTGCCAGCAGCACAGGGGGCCAATACGAGCAGTACTTC	CASSTGGQYEQYF
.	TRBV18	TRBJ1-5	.	TGTGCCAGCTCGGACGGGACAAGCAATCAGCCCCAGCATTTT	CASSDGTSNQPQHF
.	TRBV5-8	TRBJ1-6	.	TGTGCCAGCAGGGACTACAGATCCTCACCCCTCCACTTT	CASRDYRSSPLHF
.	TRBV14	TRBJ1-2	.	TGTGCCAGCAGCCAATCGACAGTCTATGGCTACACCTTC	CASSQSTVYGYTF
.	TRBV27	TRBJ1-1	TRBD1	TGTGCCAGCAGTTTATACGGGACAGGGTACAGTGAAGCTTTCTTT	CASSLYGTGYSEAFF
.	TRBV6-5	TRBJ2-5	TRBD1	TGTGCCAGCAGTTCGACAGGGCCCGGGGAAGAGACCCAGTACTTC	CASSSTGPGEETQYF
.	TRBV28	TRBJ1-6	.	TGTGCCAGCAGTTTACCTCAGGGGAATAATTCACCCCTCCACTTT	CASSLPQGNNSPLHF
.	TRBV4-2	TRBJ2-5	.	TGTGCCAGCAGCCCCCCCGGGAGAGGGGAGACCCAGTACTTC	CASSPPGRGETQYF
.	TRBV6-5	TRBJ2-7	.	TGTGCCAGCAGCGCGACAGTCTCCTACGAGCAGTACTTC	CASSATVSYEQYF
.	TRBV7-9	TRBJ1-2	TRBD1	TGTGCCAGCAGCTTTTCCGGGACAGGGATCTATGGCTACACCTTC	CASSFSGTGIYGYTF
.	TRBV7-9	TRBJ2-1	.	TGTGCCAGCAGCTTATTTGGAGTACATGAGCAGTTCTTC	CASSLFGVHEQFF
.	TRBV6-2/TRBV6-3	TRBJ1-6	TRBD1	TGTGCCAGCAGTTACTCGGCAGGGGGGAATTCACCCCTCCACTTT	CASSYSAGGNSPLHF
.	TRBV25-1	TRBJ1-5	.	TGTGCCAGCAAGGGGGAAGATCAGCCCCAGCATTTT	CASKGEDQPQHF
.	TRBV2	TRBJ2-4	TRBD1	TGTGCCAGCAGGGACAGGGCGGCCAAAAACATTCAGTACTTC	CASRDRAAKNIQYF
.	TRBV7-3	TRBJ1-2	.	TGTGCCAGCAGCCTATCCCCAGGGGACTATGGCTACACCTTC	CASSLSPGDYGYTF
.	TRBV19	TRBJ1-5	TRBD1	TGTGCCAGTAGTGTACAGGGGATGATGCCCCAGCATTTT	CASSVQGMMPQHF
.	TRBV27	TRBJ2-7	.	TGTGCCAGCAGAAAACGGGGAAAAAGCTCCTACGAGCAGTACTTC	CASRKRGKSSYEQYF
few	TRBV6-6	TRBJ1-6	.	TGTGCCAGCAGCCGATGGTTCGGGGAGGTTAGGAATTCACCCCTCCACTTT	CASSRWFGEVRNSPLHF
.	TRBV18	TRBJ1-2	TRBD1	TGTGCCAGCTCTCTCGGGACAGGGTCGGACTATGGCTACACCTTC	CASSLGTGSDYGYTF
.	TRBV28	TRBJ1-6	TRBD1	TGTGCCAGCATCCCCGGGACAGGGCTTAATTCACCCCTCCACTTT	CASIPGTGLNSPLHF
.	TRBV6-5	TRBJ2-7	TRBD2	TGTGCCAGCAGCCCGGTCGGGAGGAACTACGAGCAGTACTTC	CASSPVGRNYEQYF
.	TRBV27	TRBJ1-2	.	TGTGCCAGCAGTTCCCTCGCAGGGACTCCCTATGGCTACACCTTC	CASSSLAGTPYGYTF
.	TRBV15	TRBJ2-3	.	TGTGCCACCAGCACAGACCCGGTTCGATCTCCCACAGATACGCAGTATTTT	CATSTDPVRSPTDTQYF
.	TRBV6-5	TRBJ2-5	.	TGTGCCAGCAGTTACCGGGGGACAGTGACAAAAGAGACCCAGTACTTC	CASSYRGTVTKETQYF
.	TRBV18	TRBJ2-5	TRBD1	TGTGCCAGCTCTCCCGCCCCGGGACAGCAAGAGACCCAGTACTTC	CASSPAPGQQETQYF
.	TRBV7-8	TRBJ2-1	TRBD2	TGTGCCAGCACCACGCGGGGGGGCTCTTGGGGGTTCTTC	CASTTRGGSWGFF
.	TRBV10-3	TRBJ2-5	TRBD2	TGTGCCATCAGTCCGCGGGAGGGCCAAGAGACCCAGTACTTC	CAISPREGQETQYF
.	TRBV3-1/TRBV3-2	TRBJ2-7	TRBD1	TGTGCCAGCAGCCAAGATCAGGGGGCCTCCTACGAGCAGTACTTC	CASSQDQGASYEQYF
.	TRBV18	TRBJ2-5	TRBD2	TGTGCCAGCTCACCTAGGACTAGCGGGACTTTCCAAGAGACCCAGTACTTC	CASSPRTSGTFQETQYF